The TCR beta chain under discussion was sequenced for a study of technical replicates of blood from several donors. CDR3 length equals 14 residues. The V and J ends lost 8 bases and 1 base, in that order; junction bases with no gene match: 8. Germline assignment: CDR1 SEHNR and CDR2 FQNEAQ (reference sequence). Produced via immunoSEQ multiplex PCR; TCRdb's table is partial and in-frame only. The profile shows about 89,000 clones, just under 95% of them singletons. This sequence joins TRBV7-9 and TRBJ2-7, with 7 positions matching TRBD1. Source material: T cells isolated from PBMCs. This clonotype was sampled from a human donor in good health. The CDR3 region has the DNA TGTGCCAGCGGCTCGAGACAGGGTTCCTACGAGCAGTACTTC. This encodes CASGSRQGSYEQYF.